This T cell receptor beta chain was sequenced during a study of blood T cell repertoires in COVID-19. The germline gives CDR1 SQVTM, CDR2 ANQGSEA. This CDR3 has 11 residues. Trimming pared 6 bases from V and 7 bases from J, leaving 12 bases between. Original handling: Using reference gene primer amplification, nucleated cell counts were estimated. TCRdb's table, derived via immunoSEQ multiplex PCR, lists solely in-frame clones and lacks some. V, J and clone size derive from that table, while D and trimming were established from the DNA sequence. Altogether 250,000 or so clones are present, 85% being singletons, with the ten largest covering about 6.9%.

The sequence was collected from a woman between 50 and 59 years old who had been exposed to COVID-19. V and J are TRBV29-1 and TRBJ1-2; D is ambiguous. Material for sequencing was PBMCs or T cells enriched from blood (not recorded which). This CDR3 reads CSVDSLGGYTF. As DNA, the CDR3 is TGCAGCGTAGACTCACTAGGTGGCTACACCTTC.